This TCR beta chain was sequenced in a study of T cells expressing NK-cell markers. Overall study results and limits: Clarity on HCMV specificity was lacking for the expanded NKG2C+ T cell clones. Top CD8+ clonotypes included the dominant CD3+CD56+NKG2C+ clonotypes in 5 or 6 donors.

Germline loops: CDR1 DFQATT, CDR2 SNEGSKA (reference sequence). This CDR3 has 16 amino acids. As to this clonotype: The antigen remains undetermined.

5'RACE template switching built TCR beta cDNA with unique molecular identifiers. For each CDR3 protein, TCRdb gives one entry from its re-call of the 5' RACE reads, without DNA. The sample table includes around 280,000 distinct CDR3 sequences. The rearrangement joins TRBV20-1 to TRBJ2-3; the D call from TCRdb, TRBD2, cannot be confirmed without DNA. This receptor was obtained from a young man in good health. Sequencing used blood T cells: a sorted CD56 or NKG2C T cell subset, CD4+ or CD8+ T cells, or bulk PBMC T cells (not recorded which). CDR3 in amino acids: CSALQRLAGDADTQYF.